Sequencing of this T cell receptor (beta chain) was carried out in a study of blood T cells in healthy people across ages. Study results and limitations: Naive CD4+ cells and diversity were both higher in long-lived donors than in aged donors.

This clonotype was found many times. No antigen is known for it. Then a second PCR, running roughly 7 to 12 cycles, was carried out with a sample-barcoded 5' primer and a J-beta primer mix. TCRdb fed the 5' RACE reads into MiXCR, producing one record per CDR3 protein. The sample contains approximately 1.5 million distinct CDR3 sequences, about 35% of which appear only once. From germline, CDR1 is LGHNA and CDR2 YNFKEQ. This CDR3 is 15 amino acids long. V lost 1 base to trimming and J lost 1 base, with 9 bases between them. The rearrangement uses TRBV4-2 and TRBJ2-3, with D perhaps TRBD1 (6 bases). The sequenced sample consisted of blood. This receptor was identified in a woman aged 25 to 45 in good health. The CDR3 spells CASSQATGGTDTQYF. CDR3 sequence (DNA): TGTGCCAGCAGCCAAGCGACAGGCGGCACAGATACGCAGTATTTT.